The 15 T cell receptor beta chains in this list originate from one sample, sequenced in a study of CD8 T cells in ankylosing spondylitis. TCRdb re-analysed the 5' RACE reads in MiXCR, keeping a single row per CDR3 protein. The repertoire holds fewer than 250,000 distinct CDR3 sequences, with over 9.5% as singletons. The material sequenced was blood, either unsorted or a sorted T cell fraction (not recorded which). Source of these receptors: a male donor with ankylosing spondylitis or in good health (not recorded which).

This clonotype was recorded at least ten times. The genes are TRBV30 and TRBJ1-1, with D perhaps matching TRBD1 (5 bases). Germline-derived CDR1 and CDR2 are GTSNPN and SVGIG (reference sequence). V lost 1 base and J 5 bases, leaving 17 bases between the germline ends. CDR3 length: 15 amino acids. Here the CDR3 reads CAWSGGSGRMTEAFF. The CDR3 DNA reads as TGTGCCTGGAGTGGGGGTTCAGGGAGAATGACTGAAGCTTTCTTT.

This clonotype was detected many times. For the CDR3, the DNA is TGTGCCAGCAGTCCCCGGTCCAGCTCCAATGAGCAGTTCTTC. This sequence encodes CASSPRSSSNEQFF. V and J are TRBV12-3 or TRBV12-4 and TRBJ2-1, with no clear D. V shed 5 bases and J shed 6 bases, with 14 bases lying between them. CDR3 length: 14 residues.

This clonotype has a count of ten or more. The chain carries TRBV4-1 and TRBJ1-2; D uncertain. The CDR3 has 15 amino acids. V gave up 4 bases and J gave up 1 base, with 13 bases separating them. CDR1 and CDR2 from the germline V gene are MGHRA and YSYEKL. CDR3 amino acids: CASSLWASVNYGYTF. Written as DNA, the CDR3 is TGCGCCAGCAGCCTCTGGGCCTCGGTTAACTATGGCTACACCTTC.

This clonotype showed up many times. The chain is built from TRBV30 and TRBJ2-1, with TRBD2 matching over 15 bases. The CDR3 is 19 residues long. Germline V CDR1 and CDR2: GTSNPN, SVGIG (reference sequence). Germline trimming cut 1 base from V and 10 bases from J; bases unmatched to any gene: 17. The CDR3 loop reads CAWSGGKGTSGRPRNEQFF. CDR3 DNA: TGTGCCTGGAGTGGAGGGAAGGGGACTAGCGGGAGGCCTAGAAACGAGCAGTTCTTC. Combining the CDR3 with reference TRBV30 and TRBJ2-1 gives the whole variable domain SQTIHQWPATLVQPVGSPLSLECTVEGTSNPNLYWYRQAAGRGLQLLFYSVGIGQISSEVPQNLSASRPQDRQFILSSKKLLLSDSGFYLCAWSGGKGTSGRPRNEQFFGPGTRLTVL.

The sample holds many counts of this clonotype. The rearrangement uses TRBV7-2 and TRBJ2-1; 11 nucleotides match TRBD2. Germline assignment: CDR1 SGHTA and CDR2 FQGNSA. The CDR3 contains 17 residues. V trimming: 6 bases; J trimming: 3 bases; junction bases outside the gene matches: 10. CDR3 DNA: TGTGCCAGCAGGGAAGGCTCGGGGACTAGCGGCTACAATGAGCAGTTCTTC. This gives the protein CASREGSGTSGYNEQFF.

The chain recombines TRBV7-9 with TRBJ1-4; possible D gene TRBD1, 6 bases. From germline, CDR1 is SEHNR and CDR2 FQNEAQ (reference sequence). With 4 bases removed from V and 5 bases from J, the gap between germline ends came to 20 bases. The CDR3 has 17 amino acids. CDR3 loop: CASSSRRGQGSNEKLFF. Here the CDR3 DNA reads TGTGCCAGCAGCTCCCGCAGGGGCCAAGGCTCAAATGAAAAACTGTTTTTT.

This clonotype was counted a few times. The chain joins TRBV5-1 to TRBJ1-2; D remains ambiguous. CDR1 and CDR2 (germline): SGHRS, YFSETQ. The CDR3 contains 13 residues. The V end lost 3 bases, the J end lost 5 bases, and 11 bases lay between the germline ends. The CDR3: CASSSPGLYGYTF. The CDR3, as DNA: TGCGCCAGCAGCTCCCCGGGCCTATATGGCTACACCTTC. Supplemented by reference TRBV5-1 and TRBJ1-2, the full variable domain reads KAGVTQTPRYLIKTRGQQVTLSCSPISGHRSVSWYQQTPGQGLQFLFEYFSETQRNKGNFPGRFSGRQFSNSRSEMNVSTLELGDSALYLCASSSPGLYGYTFGSGTRLTVV.

The gene calls are TRBV9 and TRBJ2-3, with D perhaps matching TRBD2 (5 bases). The length of the CDR3 is 13 residues. Germline V lookup: CDR1 SGDLS, CDR2 YYNGEE. Deletions cut 0 bases from V and 4 bases from J, with 6 bases between. The DNA of the CDR3 is TGTGCCAGCAGCGTAGGAGGGCCAGATACGCAGTATTTT. Amino acids: CASSVGGPDTQYF.

The V call is TRBV7-9, the J call TRBJ2-1; 7 bases map to TRBD2. J was trimmed by 9 bases and V by 4 bases; bases with no gene match: 18. The germline gives CDR1 SEHNR, CDR2 FQNEAQ (reference sequence). This CDR3 is built from 17 residues. CDR3 sequence: CASSSYRQRGQWGEQFF. The CDR3 DNA reads as TGTGCCAGCAGCTCATACAGACAGCGGGGTCAATGGGGTGAGCAGTTCTTC.

This clonotype was counted a few times. The rearrangement links TRBV15 to TRBJ2-7; 10 bases fit TRBD2. With 1 base clipped from V and 3 bases from J, the junction kept 0 bases outside the gene matches. The CDR3 spans 14 residues. Per the germline V gene, CDR1 is LNHNV and CDR2 is YYDKDF (reference sequence). The CDR3 region has the DNA TGTGCCACCAGCAGAGCTAGCGGGGGCTACGAGCAGTACTTC. It translates to CATSRASGGYEQYF.

The table lists this clonotype with many counts. V gene TRBV6-5 combines with J gene TRBJ2-5; D may be TRBD2 (5 bases). The CDR3 extends over 14 amino acids. Germline V gives CDR1 MNHEY, CDR2 SVGAGI. The V end was cut by 2 bases, the J end by 0 bases, with 7 bases between. In DNA form, the CDR3 reads TGTGCCAGCAGTTACGGGAGTAACCAAGAGACCCAGTACTTC. Its protein is CASSYGSNQETQYF.

This clonotype was observed many times. The chain couples TRBV6-1 to TRBJ2-3; D call uncertain. Germline lookup yields CDR1 MNHNS and CDR2 SASEGT. The CDR3 is made up of 16 amino acids. Between the trimmed V and J ends, which lost 5 bases and 4 bases, there was a span of 19 bases. CDR3 loop: CASSLRAPPVADTQYF. The CDR3 DNA sequence: TGTGCCAGCAGTCTCCGGGCCCCACCGGTGGCAGATACGCAGTATTTT.

This clonotype was detected ten times or more. This chain connects TRBV5-1 to TRBJ2-7; TRBD1 might be the D (6 bases). Germline CDR1 and CDR2: SGHRS and YFSETQ. The V end was cut by 5 bases, the J end by 5 bases, with 17 bases between. CDR3 size: 14 residues. The CDR3 is CASSVGWGRDEQYF. As DNA, the CDR3 is TGCGCCAGCAGTGTTGGGTGGGGGCGCGACGAGCAGTACTTC.

This clonotype was observed at least ten times. V and J are TRBV7-2 and TRBJ1-2, with D uncertain. Trimming left V 3 bases short and J 7 bases short, with 21 bases between. Germline values: CDR1 SGHTA, CDR2 FQGNSA. The CDR3 loop spans 16 amino acids. The CDR3 here is CASSLDSLAGVFGYTF. The CDR3 bases are TGTGCCAGCAGCTTGGATTCATTAGCGGGTGTGTTTGGCTACACCTTC.

This clonotype was seen ten or more times. J is TRBJ2-2 and V is TRBV6-1; weak D call: TRBD2 (6 bases). The germline V gene encodes CDR1 MNHNS and CDR2 SASEGT. Trimming removed 5 bases from V and 4 bases from J, with 14 bases in between. The CDR3 is 15 amino acids. The CDR3 DNA is TGTGCCAGCAGTACGGGCTTGGGGGGCACCGGGGAGCTGTTTTTT. Its protein is CASSTGLGGTGELFF.